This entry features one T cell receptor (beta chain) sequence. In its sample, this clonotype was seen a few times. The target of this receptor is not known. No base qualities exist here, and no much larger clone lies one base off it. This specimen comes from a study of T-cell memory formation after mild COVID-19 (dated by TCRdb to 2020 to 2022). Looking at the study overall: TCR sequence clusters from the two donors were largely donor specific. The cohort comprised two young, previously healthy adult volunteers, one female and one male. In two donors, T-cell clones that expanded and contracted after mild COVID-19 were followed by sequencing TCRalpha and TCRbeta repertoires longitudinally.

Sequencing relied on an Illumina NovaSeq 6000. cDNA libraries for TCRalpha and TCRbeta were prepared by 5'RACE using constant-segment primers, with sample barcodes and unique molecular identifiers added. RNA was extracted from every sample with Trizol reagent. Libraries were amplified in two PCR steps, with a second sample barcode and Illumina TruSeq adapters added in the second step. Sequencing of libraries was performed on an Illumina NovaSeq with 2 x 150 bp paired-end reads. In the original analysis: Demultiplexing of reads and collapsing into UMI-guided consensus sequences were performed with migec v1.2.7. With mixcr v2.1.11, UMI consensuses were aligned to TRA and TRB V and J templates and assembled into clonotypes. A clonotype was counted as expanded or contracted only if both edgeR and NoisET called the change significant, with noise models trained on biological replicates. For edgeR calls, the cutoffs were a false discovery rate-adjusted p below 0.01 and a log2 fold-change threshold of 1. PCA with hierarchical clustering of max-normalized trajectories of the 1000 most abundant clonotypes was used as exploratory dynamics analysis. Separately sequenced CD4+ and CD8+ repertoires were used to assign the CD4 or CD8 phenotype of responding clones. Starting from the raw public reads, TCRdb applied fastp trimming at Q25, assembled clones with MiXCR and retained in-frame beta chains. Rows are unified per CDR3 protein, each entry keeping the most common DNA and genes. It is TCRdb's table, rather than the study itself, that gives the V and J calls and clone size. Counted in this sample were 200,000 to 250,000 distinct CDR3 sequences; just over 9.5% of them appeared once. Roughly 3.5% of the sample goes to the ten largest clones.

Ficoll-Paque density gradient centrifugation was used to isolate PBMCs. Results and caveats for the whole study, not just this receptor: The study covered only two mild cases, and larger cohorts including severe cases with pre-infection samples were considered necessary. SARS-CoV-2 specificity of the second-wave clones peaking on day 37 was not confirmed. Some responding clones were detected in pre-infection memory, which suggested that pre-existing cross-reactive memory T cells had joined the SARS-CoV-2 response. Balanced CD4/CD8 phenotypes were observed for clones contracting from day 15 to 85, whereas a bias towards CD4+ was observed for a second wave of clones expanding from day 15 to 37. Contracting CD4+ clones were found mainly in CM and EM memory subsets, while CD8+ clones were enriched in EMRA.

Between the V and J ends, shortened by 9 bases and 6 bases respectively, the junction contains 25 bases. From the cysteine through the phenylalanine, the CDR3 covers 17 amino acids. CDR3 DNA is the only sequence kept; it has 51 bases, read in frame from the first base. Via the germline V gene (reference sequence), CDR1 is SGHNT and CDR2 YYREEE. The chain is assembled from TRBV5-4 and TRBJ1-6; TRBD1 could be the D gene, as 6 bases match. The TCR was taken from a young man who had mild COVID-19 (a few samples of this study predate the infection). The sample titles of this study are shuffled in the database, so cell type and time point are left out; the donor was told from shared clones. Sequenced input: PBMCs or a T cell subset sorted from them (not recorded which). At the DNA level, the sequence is TGTGCCACCACTCTGGGCGGCGGGACAATTTCTAATTCACCCCTCCACTTT. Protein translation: CATTLGGGTISNSPLHF.